This T cell receptor beta chain was identified in a study of CD8 T cells in ankylosing spondylitis. Researchers built TCR beta libraries using quantitative 5'-RACE with molecular barcodes. TCRdb ran MiXCR on the 5' RACE reads and lists one entry per CDR3 protein. The repertoire holds approximately 220,000 distinct CDR3 sequences, with roughly 25% as singletons. Germline V lookup: CDR1 MNHEY, CDR2 SMNVEV (reference sequence). This CDR3 is 14 amino acids long. Trimming removed 0 bases from V and 2 bases from J, with 7 bases in between. There are a few counts of this clonotype. What it binds is not known. Study-level points and caveats: Apparently characteristic of ankylosing spondylitis blood was a TCR beta motif (eight highly homologous variants). Both synovial fluid and blood in reactive arthritis had previously been reported to carry some motif variants. Matched ankylosing spondylitis synovial fluid reportedly showed significant enrichment of disease-linked clones.

This TCR was sampled from a male donor with ankylosing spondylitis or in good health (not recorded which). The sequenced sample consisted of blood, either unsorted or a sorted T cell fraction (not recorded which). The V and J genes are TRBV27 and TRBJ1-1; no definite D call. Here the CDR3 reads CASSLSYSNTEAFF. CDR3 DNA sequence: TGTGCCAGCAGTTTATCCTACTCAAACACTGAAGCTTTCTTT.